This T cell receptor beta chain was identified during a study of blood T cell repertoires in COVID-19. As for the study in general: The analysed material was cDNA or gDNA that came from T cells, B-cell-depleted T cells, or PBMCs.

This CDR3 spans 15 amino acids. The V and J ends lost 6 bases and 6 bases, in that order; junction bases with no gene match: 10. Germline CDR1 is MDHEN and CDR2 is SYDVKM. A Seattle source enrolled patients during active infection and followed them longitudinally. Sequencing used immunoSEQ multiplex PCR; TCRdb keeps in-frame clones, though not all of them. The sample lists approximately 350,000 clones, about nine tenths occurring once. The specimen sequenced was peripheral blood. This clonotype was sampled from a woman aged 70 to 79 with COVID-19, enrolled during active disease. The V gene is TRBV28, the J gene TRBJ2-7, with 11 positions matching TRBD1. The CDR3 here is CASSLERTGGAEQYF. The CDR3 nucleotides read TGTGCCAGCAGCTTAGAGAGGACAGGGGGCGCCGAGCAGTACTTC.